This TCR beta chain was found in a study of blood T cell repertoires in COVID-19. This clone was seen only once. Self-reported history from a screening survey and questionnaire set each donor's cohort. Two negative PCRs, clearance, or symptom resolution had been documented for recovered Cohort 3 donors. Germline assignment: CDR1 LGHDT and CDR2 YNNKEL (reference sequence). The V segment lost 4 bases and the J segment 5 bases; nucleotides outside the gene matches: 3. CDR3 size: 14 residues. Sequenced by immunoSEQ multiplex PCR; TCRdb stores in-frame clones only, minus some. Of approximately 290,000 clones in the sample, 80% to 90% are singletons; the top ten hold around 4.5%.

Sequencing input: PBMCs or T cells enriched from blood (not recorded which). The rearrangement joins TRBV3-1 (or the pseudogene TRBV3-2) to TRBJ2-7; 12 bases are a match to TRBD2. This receptor was taken from a woman under 40 who had recovered from COVID-19. CDR3 amino acids: CASSPGLAGNEQYF. CDR3 in DNA: TGTGCCAGCAGCCCCGGACTAGCGGGAAACGAGCAGTACTTC.